These T cell receptor beta chains were read from a single sample in a study of T cells in Graves' hyperthyroidism and ophthalmopathy. In TCRdb, the multiplex PCR reads were re-called with MiXCR into one record per CDR3 protein. The sample carries hundreds of thousands of distinct CDR3 sequences, 14% recorded once. The sample taken for sequencing was blood. These receptors were obtained from a woman aged 35 to 49 with Graves' hyperthyroidism. The CDR3 runs from the conserved cysteine through the conserved F or W. The D gene is left open where the match is weak. A row's size may be missing; if present it is once, few, many or a size class.

v_call	d_call	j_call	clone_size	cdr3_aa	cdr3_nt
TRBV6-5	TRBD1	TRBJ1-2	many	CASSYDGQDYYGYTF	TGTGCCAGCAGTTACGATGGACAGGATTACTATGGCTACACCTTC
TRBV27	-	TRBJ2-1	many	CASRAYGQSYNEQFF	TGTGCCAGCAGAGCTTATGGGCAGTCCTACAATGAGCAGTTCTTC
TRBV25-1	TRBD1	TRBJ1-6	-	CASKSTGGDSPLHF	TGTGCCAGCAAATCGACAGGGGGAGATTCACCCCTCCACTTT
TRBV20-1	-	TRBJ2-7	few	CSATGQPYEQYF	TGCAGTGCAACCGGACAGCCCTACGAGCAGTACTTC
TRBV6-5	-	TRBJ1-3	-	CASSYSAPGFGNTIYF	TGTGCCAGCAGTTACTCAGCCCCAGGGTTTGGAAACACCATATATTTT
TRBV5-1	-	TRBJ2-5	many	CASSFAGRRETQYF	TGCGCCAGCAGCTTCGCGGGAAGGAGAGAGACCCAGTACTTC
TRBV28	-	TRBJ1-2	many	CASMTDTYGYTF	TGTGCCAGCATGACAGATACCTATGGCTACACCTTC
TRBV7-9	-	TRBJ2-5	many	CASSLRVGQETQYF	TGTGCCAGCAGCTTAAGGGTGGGCCAAGAGACCCAGTACTTC
TRBV28	-	TRBJ2-1	-	CASSSPAGQPIYNEQFF	TGTGCCAGCAGCTCCCCCGCGGGACAGCCAATCTACAATGAGCAGTTCTTC
TRBV13	-	TRBJ2-3	-	CASSQDGTWGHPDTQYF	TGCGCCAGCAGCCAGGATGGGACCTGGGGGCACCCAGATACGCAGTATTTT
TRBV10-3	-	TRBJ1-1	-	CAIKGEMTEAFF	TGTGCCATCAAGGGGGAGATGACTGAAGCTTTCTTT
TRBV12-3/TRBV12-4	TRBD2	TRBJ2-1	-	CASSPSGRAPSSYNEQFF	TGTGCCAGCAGCCCTAGCGGGAGGGCCCCTAGCTCCTACAATGAGCAGTTCTTC
TRBV7-9	TRBD1	TRBJ1-1	few	CASSLETGTGRTEAFF	TGTGCCAGCAGCTTGGAAACCGGGACAGGGAGAACTGAAGCTTTCTTT
TRBV19	-	TRBJ2-1	-	CASSITGSFGVQFF	TGTGCCAGTAGTATCACTGGGAGCTTCGGAGTGCAGTTCTTC
TRBV5-1	TRBD2	TRBJ2-1	-	CASSYGLAGGSYEQFF	TGCGCCAGCAGCTATGGACTAGCGGGAGGCTCCTACGAGCAGTTCTTC
TRBV10-3	-	TRBJ2-5	few	CAISESGRTQETQYF	TGTGCCATCAGTGAGTCGGGTAGGACACAAGAGACCCAGTACTTC
TRBV3-1	-	TRBJ2-7	few	CASSPGASANEQYF	TGTGCCAGCAGCCCGGGGGCTTCTGCTAACGAGCAGTACTTC
TRBV20-1	TRBD1	TRBJ2-2	few	CSATWYRGGSGELFF	TGCAGTGCTACCTGGTACAGGGGTGGGTCCGGGGAGCTGTTTTTT
TRBV5-6	-	TRBJ1-2	-	CASSKTGTNGYTF	TGTGCCAGCAGCAAGACAGGAACGAATGGCTACACCTTC
TRBV28	-	TRBJ1-5	-	CASRSGSQPQHF	TGTGCCAGCAGGTCAGGGTCACAGCCCCAGCATTTT
TRBV20-1	-	TRBJ2-1	many	CSARRPNWGNEQFF	TGCAGTGCTAGACGCCCAAACTGGGGCAATGAGCAGTTCTTC
TRBV20-1	-	TRBJ2-1	-	CSASTGTDAYEQFF	TGCAGTGCCAGCACCGGGACGGATGCCTACGAGCAGTTCTTC
TRBV11-2	-	TRBJ2-7	many	CASSAAQLYEQYF	TGTGCCAGCAGTGCGGCCCAGCTCTACGAGCAGTACTTC
TRBV5-8	-	TRBJ2-3	many	CASSFQGPDTQYF	TGTGCCAGCAGCTTTCAGGGGCCAGATACGCAGTATTTT
TRBV12-3/TRBV12-4	-	TRBJ1-5	many	CASSPHGGGGNQPQHF	TGTGCCAGCAGTCCCCACGGGGGCGGCGGCAATCAGCCCCAGCATTTT
TRBV12-3/TRBV12-4	-	TRBJ1-2	few	CASSFSPNYGYTF	TGTGCCAGCAGTTTTTCCCCCAACTATGGCTACACCTTC
TRBV12-5	TRBD2	TRBJ2-1	-	CASGLPTSGEYNEQFF	TGTGCTAGTGGTTTGCCCACTAGCGGGGAATACAATGAGCAGTTCTTC
TRBV20-1	-	TRBJ2-6	-	CSARDARRAGANVLTF	TGCAGTGCTAGAGATGCGAGGCGAGCCGGGGCCAACGTCCTGACTTTC
TRBV7-9	TRBD1	TRBJ2-2	few	CASTQGGAGGELFF	TGTGCCAGCACTCAAGGGGGCGCAGGCGGGGAGCTGTTTTTT
TRBV12-3/TRBV12-4	-	TRBJ1-1	few	CASSKTVEAFF	TGTGCCAGCAGTAAGACTGTTGAAGCTTTCTTT
TRBV3-1	TRBD2	TRBJ2-1	-	CASSQDLLAGDNEQFF	TGTGCCAGCAGCCAAGATCTACTAGCGGGTGACAATGAGCAGTTCTTC
TRBV19	TRBD2	TRBJ2-1	-	CASGLADFYNEQFF	TGTGCCAGTGGACTAGCGGATTTTTACAATGAGCAGTTCTTC
TRBV3-1	TRBD1	TRBJ2-3	few	CASSQEQGAVALGTDTQYF	TGTGCCAGCAGCCAAGAACAGGGGGCGGTTGCTCTAGGCACAGATACGCAGTATTTT
TRBV20-1	-	TRBJ2-1	-	CSAPVGYNEQFF	TGCAGTGCCCCCGTAGGCTACAATGAGCAGTTCTTC
TRBV12-5	TRBD2	TRBJ2-1	many	CASGAGGKVNEQFF	TGTGCTAGTGGGGCGGGAGGTAAGGTAAATGAGCAGTTCTTC
TRBV5-1	-	TRBJ1-1	many	CASSSGQGPMNTEAFF	TGCGCCAGCAGCTCAGGGCAGGGGCCCATGAACACTGAAGCTTTCTTT
TRBV18	-	TRBJ2-1	few	CASSPQWGYNEQFF	TGTGCCAGCTCACCCCAGTGGGGATACAATGAGCAGTTCTTC
TRBV19	TRBD2	TRBJ2-7	few	CASSRERDPYEQYF	TGTGCCAGTAGTCGGGAGCGGGACCCCTACGAGCAGTACTTC
TRBV27	-	TRBJ1-4	-	CASSFLGSTNEKLFF	TGTGCCAGCAGTTTTCTGGGGTCAACTAATGAAAAACTGTTTTTT
TRBV25-1	-	TRBJ1-5	many	CASSETGLSQPQHF	TGTGCCAGCAGCGAAACAGGGTTGTCTCAGCCCCAGCATTTT
TRBV7-9	-	TRBJ2-1	-	CASSLGSALGEQFF	TGTGCCAGCAGCTTGGGATCTGCCCTGGGGGAGCAGTTCTTC
TRBV20-1	-	TRBJ2-6	-	CSARIGARSGANVLTF	TGCAGTGCTAGAATCGGGGCCCGCTCTGGGGCCAACGTCCTGACTTTC
TRBV11-3	TRBD2	TRBJ2-2	few	CASSLDGTSSGELFF	TGTGCCAGCAGCTTAGATGGGACTAGCTCCGGGGAGCTGTTTTTT
TRBV4-2	-	TRBJ1-2	few	CASSQEMTRVGEGYTF	TGTGCCAGCAGCCAAGAAATGACCAGGGTAGGCGAGGGCTACACCTTC
TRBV2	-	TRBJ2-1	many	CASNRPVNEQFF	TGTGCCAGCAACAGACCCGTCAATGAGCAGTTCTTC
TRBV10-3	-	TRBJ1-1	-	CAIRGGRNTEAFF	TGTGCCATCAGAGGGGGGAGGAACACTGAAGCTTTCTTT
TRBV28	-	TRBJ2-2	many	CASSLPGRRSNTGELFF	TGTGCCAGCAGTTTACCGGGGAGGAGGTCGAACACCGGGGAGCTGTTTTTT
TRBV20-1	TRBD2	TRBJ2-1	many	CSASSGSVYEQFF	TGCAGTGCCAGTAGCGGGAGTGTCTATGAGCAGTTCTTC
TRBV2	-	TRBJ2-7	many	CASSETSVPYEQYF	TGTGCCAGCAGTGAAACATCCGTTCCCTACGAGCAGTACTTC
TRBV6-6	TRBD1	TRBJ1-2	few	CASSYSRQGAYYGYTF	TGTGCCAGCAGTTACTCGAGGCAGGGGGCGTATTATGGCTACACCTTC
TRBV6-5	TRBD1	TRBJ2-2	medium-sized	CASSYSAGQGNTGELFF	TGTGCCAGCAGTTACTCGGCTGGACAGGGCAACACCGGGGAGCTGTTTTTT
TRBV7-8	-	TRBJ1-2	-	CASSLVGGWNGYTF	TGTGCCAGCAGCTTAGTTGGAGGGTGGAATGGCTACACCTTC
TRBV20-1	-	TRBJ1-1	many	CSASQGGGNTEAFF	TGCAGTGCTAGTCAAGGGGGGGGGAACACTGAAGCTTTCTTT